This entry concerns a single TCR beta chain. The antigen remains undetermined. Data came from immunoSEQ multiplex PCR; TCRdb stores just in-frame clones and leaves some out. The profile shows tens of thousands of clones, roughly 84% of them singletons. The source of the sample is a study of T cell responses to AZD1222 COVID-19 vaccine. Whole-study results and caveats: When two AZD1222 doses had been given, Spike-specific TCR breadth and depth rose.

Per the germline V gene, CDR1 is SQVTM and CDR2 is ANQGSEA. Trimming stripped 6 bases from V and 7 bases from J, with 10 bases between. CDR3 length equals 12 residues. This receptor was identified in an adult in good health. This chain joins TRBV29-1 and TRBJ1-6; D unresolved. This sample comprised peripheral blood, obtained on day 0 of MenACWY control vaccination. The CDR3: CSVREGNSPLHF. In DNA, the CDR3 is TGCAGCGTGAGAGAGGGAAATTCACCCCTCCACTTT.